The sequence of this T cell receptor (beta chain) was determined in a study of control samples from healthy donors and cancer patients (TCRdb year 2020). About this clone itself: Its antigen is still unknown. No per-base quality is available; no much larger clone lies one base away.

Libraries were constructed by the immunoSEQ multiplex PCR assay. TCRdb stores this immuneACCESS table with in-frame sequences only. Part of the clones is absent; in the studies checked, under half of the shortfall reflects unresolved V genes, and no reason is known for the rest. The sample records fewer than 70,000 clones, roughly 80% of which are singletons. The top ten constitute 2.9% of the sample. The junction shows trimming of 2 bases on V and 8 bases on J, plus 14 bases between the germline ends. The germline V gene specifies SGDLS as CDR1 and YYNGEE as CDR2. The CDR3 sequence holds 14 residues, the cysteine and phenylalanine included. CDR3 DNA only is kept here, 42 bases in frame from base 1.

The chain is assembled from TRBV9 and TRBJ1-5, with the D gene not clear enough to name. This sequence was found in a woman aged 50 to 60 with lung cancer. Material for sequencing was PBMCs. The CDR3 here reads CASSVGQAWEPQHF. The DNA is TGTGCCAGCAGCGTCGGGCAGGCTTGGGAGCCCCAGCATTTT.